This TCR beta chain was captured in a study of beta chain features in type 1 diabetes (dated 2018 in TCRdb). Background on the whole study: No differences in mean age, gender distribution, total cell number or subset yield were found between patients and healthy donors. In the study, recently diagnosed type 1 diabetes patients and matched healthy donors were compared on the TCRB repertoires of their sorted circulating CD4+ T cell subsets. Regulatory and stem cell-like memory subsets were obtained from only 8 patients and roughly 8 healthy donors, while naive and central memory subsets were obtained from all 28 donors. A total of roughly 100 million sorted cells were examined across all samples, and the number of cells per subset was strongly correlated with RNA yield.

As concerns this clone: This clone's antigen is unknown. There are no base qualities to consult, and no much larger clone falls within one base.

The High Capacity cDNA Reverse Transcription Kit was used to reverse transcribe all of the isolated RNA, meaning that expressed TCRB transcripts were what got sequenced. Deep immunoSEQ sequencing was performed on naive, central memory and regulatory T cell samples, with an average of around 3.4 million total reads per sample. Sorted cells were lysed in RLT buffer and RNA was extracted with DNase-treated RNeasy Micro or Mini kits, depending on cell number. To prevent cross-contamination, each cell subset was processed individually, whereas patient and healthy donor samples were processed jointly. The immunoSEQ multiplex PCR was used to amplify TCRB sequences from cDNA, generating 87-bp fragments that spanned the CDR3 region. Amplicons were sequenced on the Illumina HiSeq platform. For the original study's pipeline: Synthetic template baselines were used to correct PCR bias computationally, reads within Hamming distance 2 were collapsed, and singletons that could not be merged were discarded. Reads were aligned against IMGT to assign V, D and J genes, CDR3 length and insertions or deletions at six rearrangement sites. Within each subset, clonotype counts were normalized to sorted cell number, after which true diversity and Gini coefficients were computed with the tcR R package. The overlap coefficient, calculated on TCRB nucleotide sequences, was used to measure repertoire sharing. As a proxy for the pre-selection repertoire, out-of-frame TCRB sequences from naive cells were analyzed. TCRdb retrieved this table from immuneACCESS and kept in-frame rearrangements only. Not all clones are present; in checked studies, unresolved V genes account for under half, and no reason is known for the remainder. V and J calls and clone size come straight from that table; D and trimming were deduced from the DNA. Present in this sample are 600,000 to 750,000 clones, around 12% of which were seen just once. The biggest ten clones account for more than 0.095% of the sample.

Trimming costs V 0 bases and J 8 bases, and their ends lie 16 bases apart. The CDR3, cysteine through phenylalanine, is 14 amino acids long. CDR3 DNA is the only sequence kept; it has 42 bases, read in frame from the first base. CDR1 and CDR2 were assigned from the germline V gene (reference sequence) as GTSNPN and SVGIG. The full study reports these points: A moderate but significant shortening of TCRB CDR3 length was observed in type 1 diabetes patients in all four CD4+ subsets. Only small numbers of individuals were included in the HLA sub-analyses, which left unresolved whether HLA type had any influence on TCRB rearrangement. Because cDNA was sequenced instead of genomic DNA, activated cells with high expression could be over-represented, although the groups did not differ in activation or CD3 levels. Naive, central memory and regulatory TCRB repertoires appeared to be more alike among patients than among healthy donors. At VDJ recombination sites, patients with type 1 diabetes made fewer insertions and deleted more nucleotides, a pattern implying thymic rearrangement abnormalities. PCR may preferentially amplify shorter templates, but because patient and control samples were amplified and corrected together, any resulting skew would affect both groups equally.

A single peripheral blood draw of about 116 mL on average was collected from each donor into heparinised tubes. A BD FACSAria II and a panel including CD45RO, CCR7, CD25, CD127, CD95 and CD27 were used to sort naive, central memory, regulatory and stem cell-like memory CD4+ T cells. Purity was above 98% for every sorted population. PBMCs were isolated immediately by Lymphoprep density gradient centrifugation and stained directly without culture. Samples were stained and sorted in pairs, with one healthy donor and one patient per experiment, so that batch effects were minimized. This clonotype was sampled from a man under 40 with type 1 diabetes. The receptor chain draws on TRBV30 and TRBJ1-2; the best D guess is TRBD1, with 6 bases matching. The sequencing input was naive CD4+ T cells from blood. The sample's cell subset or site label, in plain terms: true naive CD4+ T cells. The DNA sequence reads TGTGCCTGGAGTGTAATCGCAGGGGTTCAGGGCTACACCTTC. It translates to CAWSVIAGVQGYTF.